A selection of T cell receptor beta chains follows, all from one sample in a study of blood T cell repertoires in COVID-19. Sequencing used immunoSEQ multiplex PCR; TCRdb keeps in-frame clones, though not all of them. Altogether some 300,000 clones are present, about 91% being singletons, with the ten largest covering roughly 6.9%. The sample comprised peripheral blood. The receptors come from a woman aged 30 to 39 who had recovered from COVID-19. The CDR3 runs from the conserved cysteine through the conserved F or W. Fields, in order: clone size, V gene, D gene, J gene, CDR3 DNA, CDR3 protein. D genes are given only for firm matches. The size field is filled for only some rows; it gives once, few, many or a size class.

.	TRBV5-1	TRBD2	TRBJ2-3	TGCGCCAGCAGGTGGCAGGGCAGGGAGGGTGATACGCAGTATTTT	CASRWQGREGDTQYF
few	TRBV10-2	TRBD1	TRBJ1-3	TGCGCCAGCAGTGCCCATGGACAGGCTGGAAACACCATATATTTT	CASSAHGQAGNTIYF
once	TRBV5-1	.	TRBJ2-7	TGCGCCAGCAGCTTTGGACTATCCTACGAGCAGTACTTC	CASSFGLSYEQYF
.	TRBV4-1	.	TRBJ2-3	TGCGCCAGCAGCCAAGCGGCTAGTCTGGGAGATACGCAGTATTTT	CASSQAASLGDTQYF
few	TRBV4-1	.	TRBJ1-2	TGCGCCAGCAGCCAAGTCGGCGGACTCTATGGCTACACCTTC	CASSQVGGLYGYTF
.	TRBV19	TRBD2	TRBJ2-1	TGTGCCAGTAGTATAGAAATGGGCGGGGGGTACAATGAGCAGTTCTTC	CASSIEMGGGYNEQFF
once	TRBV18	TRBD2	TRBJ2-2	TGTGCCAGCTCACTTCTCCCTAGCGGGGGTCTCGCGAACACCGGGGAGCTGTTTTTT	CASSLLPSGGLANTGELFF
once	TRBV6-5	TRBD1	TRBJ2-7	TGTGCCAGCCGGGACAGGGTCTACGAGCAGTACTTC	CASRDRVYEQYF
.	TRBV28	.	TRBJ1-5	TGTGCCAGCATTCCCTCGAGGGGGGGGCGCGATCAGCCCCAGCATTTT	CASIPSRGGRDQPQHF
.	TRBV5-1	.	TRBJ1-1	TGCGCCAGCAGCTTGGCCGCAGGGGAGGGGAACACTGAAGCTTTCTTT	CASSLAAGEGNTEAFF
once	TRBV13	TRBD2	TRBJ2-1	TGTGCCAGCAGCCGCTCGGGACTAAACAATGAGCAGTTCTTC	CASSRSGLNNEQFF
.	TRBV6-8	.	TRBJ2-7	TGTGCCAGCAGTTCCGAGACTACAGGGACCGGATACGAGCAGTACTTC	CASSSETTGTGYEQYF
.	TRBV7-9	TRBD1	TRBJ2-3	TGTGCCAGCAGCTCCCCTCCGGGACAGGGAGGCACAGATACGCAGTATTTT	CASSSPPGQGGTDTQYF
.	TRBV5-6	.	TRBJ1-2	TGTGCCAGCAGCTTGCAAGTTCACGAAAATTCCCAGGGTTCCTATGGCTACACCTTC	CASSLQVHENSQGSYGYTF
.	TRBV7-3	TRBD2	TRBJ2-5	TGTGCCAGCAGCTCGAACCTCATTAGCGGGGGGGAAGAGACCCAGTACTTC	CASSSNLISGGEETQYF
once	TRBV27	TRBD2	TRBJ2-7	TGTGCCAGCAGTCCCGGACTAGCGGCCTACGAGCAGTACTTC	CASSPGLAAYEQYF
few	TRBV3-1/TRBV3-2	TRBD1	TRBJ1-1	TGTGCCAGCAGCCAATCAGGGGGCTGGACTGAAGCTTTCTTT	CASSQSGGWTEAFF
.	TRBV6-5	TRBD1	TRBJ1-2	TGTGCCAGCAGTTACGACAGGGATGCCTATGGCTACACCTTC	CASSYDRDAYGYTF
.	TRBV3-1/TRBV3-2	.	TRBJ1-1	TGTGCCAGCAGCCAAGAATGGTCGGGGGAGGGCACTGAAGCTTTCTTT	CASSQEWSGEGTEAFF
once	TRBV13	TRBD1	TRBJ1-2	TGTGCCAGCAGCTCGAGGACAGGGGACAACTATGGCTACACCTTC	CASSSRTGDNYGYTF
.	TRBV6-2/TRBV6-3	.	TRBJ1-6	TGTGCCAGCAGTTACTCGGTCAGGGGAGATTCACCCCTCCACTTT	CASSYSVRGDSPLHF
.	TRBV6-2/TRBV6-3	TRBD1	TRBJ2-1	TGTGCCAGCAGTACAAGACAGGGGTTGAACTACAATGAGCAGTTCTTC	CASSTRQGLNYNEQFF
.	TRBV27	.	TRBJ2-2	TGTGCCAGCACCCGATCGGGGGGCCGACTAGCCGGGGAGCTGTTTTTT	CASTRSGGRLAGELFF
.	TRBV2	TRBD1	TRBJ1-5	TGTGCCAGCAAGAAGGACAGGCTAAATCAGCCCCAGCATTTT	CASKKDRLNQPQHF
.	TRBV4-1	.	TRBJ1-1	TGCGCCAGCAGCCCCCGGGGAATTACAGAGGTGATTGAAGCTTTCTTT	CASSPRGITEVIEAFF
.	TRBV6-9	TRBD2	TRBJ2-5	TGTGCCAGCAGACCCATTTTGCGGGGGTACCAAGAGACCCAGTACTTC	CASRPILRGYQETQYF
.	TRBV28	TRBD1	TRBJ1-2	TGTGCCAGCCGGCCCGGGGGGACAGGCTATGGCTACACCTTC	CASRPGGTGYGYTF
.	TRBV11-3	.	TRBJ1-1	TGTGCCAGCAGCTCAAACATGAACACTGAAGCTTTCTTT	CASSSNMNTEAFF
.	TRBV3-1/TRBV3-2	TRBD2	TRBJ2-1	TGTGCCAGCAGCCAAGATTGGCTAGCGGGGAGGTCAGACTACAATGAGCAGTTCTTC	CASSQDWLAGRSDYNEQFF
.	TRBV18	TRBD2	TRBJ2-7	TGTGCCAGCTCACCAACTAGCGGAACCTACGAGCAGTACTTC	CASSPTSGTYEQYF
.	TRBV3-1/TRBV3-2	.	TRBJ2-7	TGTGCCAGCAGCCTCCTCGGGTCGGGGGTGTACGAGCAGTACTTC	CASSLLGSGVYEQYF
few	TRBV2	.	TRBJ1-3	TGTGCCAGCAGTGAATGGGTCGCAGGCTCTGGAAACACCATATATTTT	CASSEWVAGSGNTIYF
.	TRBV19	.	TRBJ1-5	TGTGCCAGTAGTAGAGGACAGACAATCAATCAGCCCCAGCATTTT	CASSRGQTINQPQHF
.	TRBV29-1	.	TRBJ2-7	TGCAGCGCCCCGGACAGCCCTTATTCCTACGAGCAGTACTTC	CSAPDSPYSYEQYF
.	TRBV28	.	TRBJ1-4	TGTGCCAGTGGAGAGTCAGGGCAATCTAATGAAAAACTGTTTTTT	CASGESGQSNEKLFF
few	TRBV6-4	.	TRBJ2-3	TGTGCCAGCAGTGACTCACCTAGCGACCTTAATACGCAGTATTTT	CASSDSPSDLNTQYF